This entry features one T cell receptor (beta chain) sequence. The antigen is undetermined. The authors loaded roughly 200 ng DNA, 25,000 to 30,000 T cell genomes, into sorted-subset replicate PCRs. The data were produced by immunoSEQ multiplex PCR, yet TCRdb's version contains in-frame clones alone and is incomplete. The sample has 780,000 or so clones; approximately 77% are singletons. The data stem from a study of shared clonotypes between healthy human individuals. Findings and caveats of the study: What limited the represented genetic and exposure-history diversity was the small number of donors. Non-shared clonotypes showed lower generation probabilities than clonotypes common to all four donors.

This CDR3 contains 17 residues. Germline trimming cut 4 bases from V and 0 bases from J; bases unmatched to any gene: 3. Germline loops: CDR1 MNHNS, CDR2 SASEGT. The clonotype was recovered from a woman aged 25-40 years in good health. The specimen was memory CD4+ T cells sorted from blood. The subset was: CD45RA-negative fraction. The chain employs TRBV6-1 and TRBJ2-3; TRBD2 aligns across 14 bases. The chain's CDR3 is CASSGTSGRMSTDTQYF. DNA of the CDR3: TGTGCCAGCAGTGGGACTAGCGGGAGGATGAGCACAGATACGCAGTATTTT.